This T cell receptor beta chain stems from a study of T cell responses to AZD1222 COVID-19 vaccine. General study findings and limits: Spike-specific TCR breadth and depth rose after two AZD1222 doses.

Of note for this clone: The antigen is undetermined.

The repertoire was sequenced with immunoSEQ multiplex PCR; TCRdb's copy has only in-frame clones and lacks some. Here the sample spans about 130,000 clones, about 93% being singletons. This receptor was identified in an adult in good health. The source was peripheral blood, collected on day 0 of AZD1222 vaccination.

The CDR3 protein is CASSHPGGGGTYEQYF. Here the CDR3 DNA reads TGTGCCAGCAGCCACCCTGGCGGGGGGGGTACGTACGAGCAGTACTTC. The V and J genes are TRBV4-2 and TRBJ2-7; TRBD2 agrees at 9 bases. CDR3 length: 16 amino acids. Germline values: CDR1 LGHNA, CDR2 YNFKEQ. V dropped 3 bases and J dropped 4; count of bases not matched to a gene: 10.